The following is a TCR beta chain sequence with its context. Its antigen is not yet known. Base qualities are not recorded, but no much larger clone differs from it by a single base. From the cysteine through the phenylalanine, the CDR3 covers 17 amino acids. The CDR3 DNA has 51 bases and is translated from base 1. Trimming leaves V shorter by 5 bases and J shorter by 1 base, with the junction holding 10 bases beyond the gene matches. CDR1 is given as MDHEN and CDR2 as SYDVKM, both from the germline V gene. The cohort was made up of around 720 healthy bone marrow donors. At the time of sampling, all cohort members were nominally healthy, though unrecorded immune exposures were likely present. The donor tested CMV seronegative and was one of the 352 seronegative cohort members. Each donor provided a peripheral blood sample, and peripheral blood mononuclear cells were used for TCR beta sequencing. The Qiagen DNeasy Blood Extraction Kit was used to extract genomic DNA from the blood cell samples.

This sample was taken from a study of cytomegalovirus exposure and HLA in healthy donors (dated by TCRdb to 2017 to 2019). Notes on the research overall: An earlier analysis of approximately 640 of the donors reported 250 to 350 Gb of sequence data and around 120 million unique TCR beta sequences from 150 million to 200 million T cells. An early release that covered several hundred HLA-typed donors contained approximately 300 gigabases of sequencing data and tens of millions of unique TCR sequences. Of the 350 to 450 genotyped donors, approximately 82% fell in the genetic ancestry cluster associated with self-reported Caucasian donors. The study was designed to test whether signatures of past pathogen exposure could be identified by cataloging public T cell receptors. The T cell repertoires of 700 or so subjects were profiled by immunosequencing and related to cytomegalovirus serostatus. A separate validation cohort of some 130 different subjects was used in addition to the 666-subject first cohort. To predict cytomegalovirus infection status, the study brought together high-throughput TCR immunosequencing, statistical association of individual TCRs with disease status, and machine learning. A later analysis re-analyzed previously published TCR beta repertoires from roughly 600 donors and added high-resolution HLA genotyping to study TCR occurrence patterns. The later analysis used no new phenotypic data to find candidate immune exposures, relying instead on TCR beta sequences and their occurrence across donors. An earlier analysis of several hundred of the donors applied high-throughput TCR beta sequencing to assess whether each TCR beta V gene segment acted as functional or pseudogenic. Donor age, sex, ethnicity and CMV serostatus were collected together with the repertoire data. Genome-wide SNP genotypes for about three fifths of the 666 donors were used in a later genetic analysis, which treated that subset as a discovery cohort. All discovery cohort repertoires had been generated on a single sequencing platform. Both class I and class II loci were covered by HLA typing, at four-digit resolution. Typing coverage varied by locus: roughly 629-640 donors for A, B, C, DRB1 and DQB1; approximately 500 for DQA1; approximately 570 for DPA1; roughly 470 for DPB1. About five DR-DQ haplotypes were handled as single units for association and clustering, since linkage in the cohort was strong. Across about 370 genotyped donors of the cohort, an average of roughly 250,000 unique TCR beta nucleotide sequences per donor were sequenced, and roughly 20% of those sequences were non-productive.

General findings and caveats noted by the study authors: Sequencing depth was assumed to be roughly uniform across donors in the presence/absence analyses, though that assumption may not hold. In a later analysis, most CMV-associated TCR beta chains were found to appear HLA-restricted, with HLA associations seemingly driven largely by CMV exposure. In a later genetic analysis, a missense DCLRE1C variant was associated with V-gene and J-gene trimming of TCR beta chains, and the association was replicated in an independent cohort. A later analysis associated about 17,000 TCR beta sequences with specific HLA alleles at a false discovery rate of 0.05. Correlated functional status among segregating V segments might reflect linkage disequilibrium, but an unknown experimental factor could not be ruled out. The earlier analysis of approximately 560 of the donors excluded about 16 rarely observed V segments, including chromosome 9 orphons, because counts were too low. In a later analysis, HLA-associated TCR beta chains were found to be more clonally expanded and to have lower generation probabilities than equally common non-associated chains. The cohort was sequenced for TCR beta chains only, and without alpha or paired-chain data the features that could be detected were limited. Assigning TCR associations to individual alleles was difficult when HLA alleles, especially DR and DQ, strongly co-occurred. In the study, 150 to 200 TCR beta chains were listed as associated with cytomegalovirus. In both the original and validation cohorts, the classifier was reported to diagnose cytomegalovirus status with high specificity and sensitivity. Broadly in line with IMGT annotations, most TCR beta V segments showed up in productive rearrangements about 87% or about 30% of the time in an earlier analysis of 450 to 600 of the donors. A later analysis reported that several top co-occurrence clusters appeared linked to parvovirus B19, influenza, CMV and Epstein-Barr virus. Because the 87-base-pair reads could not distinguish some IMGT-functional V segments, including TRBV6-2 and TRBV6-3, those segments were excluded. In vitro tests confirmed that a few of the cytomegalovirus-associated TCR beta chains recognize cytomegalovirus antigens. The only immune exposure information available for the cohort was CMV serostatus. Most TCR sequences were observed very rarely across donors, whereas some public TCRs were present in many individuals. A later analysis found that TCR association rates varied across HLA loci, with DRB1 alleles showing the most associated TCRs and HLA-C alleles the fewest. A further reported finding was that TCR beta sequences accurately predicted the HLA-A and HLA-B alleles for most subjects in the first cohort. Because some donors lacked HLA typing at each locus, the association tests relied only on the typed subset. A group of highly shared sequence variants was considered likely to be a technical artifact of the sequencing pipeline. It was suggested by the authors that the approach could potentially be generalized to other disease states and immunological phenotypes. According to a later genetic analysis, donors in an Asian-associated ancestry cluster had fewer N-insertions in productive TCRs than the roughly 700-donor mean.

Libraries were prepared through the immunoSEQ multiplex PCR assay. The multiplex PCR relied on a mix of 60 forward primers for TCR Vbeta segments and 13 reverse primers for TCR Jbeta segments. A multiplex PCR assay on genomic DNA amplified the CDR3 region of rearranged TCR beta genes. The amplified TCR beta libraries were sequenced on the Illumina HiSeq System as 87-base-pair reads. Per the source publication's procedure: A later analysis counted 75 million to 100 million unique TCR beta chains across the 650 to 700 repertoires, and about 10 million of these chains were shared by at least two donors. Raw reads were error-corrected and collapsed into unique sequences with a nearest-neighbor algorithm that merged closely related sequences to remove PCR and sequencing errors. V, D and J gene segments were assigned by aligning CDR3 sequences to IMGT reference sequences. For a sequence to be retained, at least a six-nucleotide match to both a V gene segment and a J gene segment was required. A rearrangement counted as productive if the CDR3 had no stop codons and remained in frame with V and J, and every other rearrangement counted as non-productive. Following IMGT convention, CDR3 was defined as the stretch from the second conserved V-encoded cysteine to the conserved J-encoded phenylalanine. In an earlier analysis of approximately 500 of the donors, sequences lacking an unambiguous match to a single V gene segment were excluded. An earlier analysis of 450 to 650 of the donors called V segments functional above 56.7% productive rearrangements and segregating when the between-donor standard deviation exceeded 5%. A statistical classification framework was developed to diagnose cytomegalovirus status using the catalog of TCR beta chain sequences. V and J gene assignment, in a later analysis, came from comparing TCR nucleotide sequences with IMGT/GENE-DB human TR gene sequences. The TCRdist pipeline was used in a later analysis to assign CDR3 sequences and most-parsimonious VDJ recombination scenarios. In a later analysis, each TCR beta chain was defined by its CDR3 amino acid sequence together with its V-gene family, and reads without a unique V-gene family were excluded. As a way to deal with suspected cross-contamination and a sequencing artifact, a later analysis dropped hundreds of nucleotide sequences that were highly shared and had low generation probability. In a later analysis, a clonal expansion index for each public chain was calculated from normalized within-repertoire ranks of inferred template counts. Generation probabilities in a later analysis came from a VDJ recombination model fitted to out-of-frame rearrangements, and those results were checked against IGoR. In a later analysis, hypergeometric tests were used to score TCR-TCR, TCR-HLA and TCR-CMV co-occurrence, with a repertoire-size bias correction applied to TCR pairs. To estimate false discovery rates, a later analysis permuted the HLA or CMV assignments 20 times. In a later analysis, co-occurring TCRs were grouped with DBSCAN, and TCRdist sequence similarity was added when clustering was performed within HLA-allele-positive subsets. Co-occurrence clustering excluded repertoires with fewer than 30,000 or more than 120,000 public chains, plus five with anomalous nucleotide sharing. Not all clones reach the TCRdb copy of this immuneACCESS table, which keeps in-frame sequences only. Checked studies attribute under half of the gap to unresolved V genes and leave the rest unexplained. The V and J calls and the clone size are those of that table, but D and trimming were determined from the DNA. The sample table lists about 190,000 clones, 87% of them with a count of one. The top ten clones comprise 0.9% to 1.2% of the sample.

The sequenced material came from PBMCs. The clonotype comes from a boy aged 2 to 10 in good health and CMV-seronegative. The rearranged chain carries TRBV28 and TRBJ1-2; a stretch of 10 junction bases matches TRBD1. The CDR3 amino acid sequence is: CASSPLRQGAFNYGYTF. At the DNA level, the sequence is TGTGCCAGCAGTCCCCTTCGACAGGGGGCGTTTAACTATGGCTACACCTTC.